Presented here are 22 T cell receptor beta chains from one specimen sequenced in a study of vaccination and CD4 T cells after COVID-19. CD4+ T cells that had been cultured provided DNA sequenced with the Oncomine TCR Beta short-read assay. TCRdb re-analysed the PCR reads in MiXCR, keeping a single row per CDR3 protein. The table has thousands of distinct CDR3 sequences, almost 35% seen once. Treatment of the sample: roughly 10-day PBMC culture with coronavirus spike peptide pools or control peptides (ViraFEST assay). Ahead of the COVID-19 pandemic (2011-2018), the CD4+ T cells of the unexposed donor were collected. Antigen specificity for these receptors is unknown. The material sequenced was CD4+ T cells from blood, cultured in vitro. The receptors come from a human donor in good health.

The J gene is TRBJ2-3, the V gene TRBV6-4; 11 bases align to TRBD2. Germline trimming cut 0 bases from V and 4 bases from J; bases unmatched to any gene: 0. The germline V gene encodes CDR1 MRHNA and CDR2 SNTAGT. The CDR3 is 15 amino acids. Here the CDR3 reads CASSDSSGGADTQYF. The CDR3 DNA follows: TGTGCCAGCAGTGACTCTAGCGGGGGGGCAGATACGCAGTATTTT.

Sample share makes this clonotype large (0.1 to 1%). The rearrangement links TRBV18 to TRBJ1-5; D gene uncertain. V was cut by 3 bases and J by 4 bases, with 10 bases left in between. The germline V gene encodes CDR1 KGHSH and CDR2 LQKENI. The CDR3 is 14 residues long. Here the CDR3 DNA reads TGTGCCAGCTCACCGTCCGACCATAATCAGCCCCAGCATTTT. Amino acids: CASSPSDHNQPQHF. Full variable domain (missing parts from reference TRBV18 and TRBJ1-5): NAGVMQNPRHLVRRRGQEARLRCSPMKGHSHVYWYRQLPEEGLKFMVYLQKENIIDESGMPKERFSAEFPKEGPSILRIQQVVRGDSAAYFCASSPSDHNQPQHFGDGTRLSIL.

The chain uses TRBV7-3 and TRBJ2-6; 7 nucleotides align to TRBD1. Per the germline V gene, CDR1 is SGHTA and CDR2 is FQGTGA. The V gene end was trimmed by 5 bases and the J gene end by 0 bases; junction bases not matched to a gene: 7. The CDR3 contains 17 residues. The CDR3 nucleotides are TGTGCCAGCAGCCCCACCGGGACAGCCTCTGGGGCCAACGTCCTGACTTTC. This translates into CASSPTGTASGANVLTF.

V gene TRBV5-6 combines with J gene TRBJ1-2; TRBD1 matches at 8 bases. CDR1 is SGHDT and CDR2 is YYEEEE in the germline V gene. This CDR3 contains 15 residues. V shed 5 bases, J shed 1 base, and the junction held 7 bases outside the gene matches. CDR3 region: CASRGAGGGNYGYTF. CDR3 nucleotides: TGTGCCAGCAGGGGTGCAGGGGGCGGTAACTATGGCTACACCTTC.

The chain joins TRBV28 to TRBJ1-2, with a possible D match to TRBD1 (6 bases). V lost 6 bases and J 2 bases, leaving 10 bases between the germline ends. This CDR3 spans 13 amino acids. Germline V lookup: CDR1 MDHEN, CDR2 SYDVKM. For the CDR3, the DNA is TGTGCCAGCAGCTACGGACAGAACTATGGCTACACCTTC. Translation gives CASSYGQNYGYTF.

The chain recombines TRBV6-1 with TRBJ2-7, with 9 positions matching TRBD1. This CDR3 spans 16 amino acids. Unmatched junction bases numbered 11, after V lost 6 bases and J lost 2 bases. CDR1 and CDR2 from the germline V gene are MNHNS and SASEGT. The DNA of the CDR3 is TGTGCCAGCAGCCCCGGAACCGGACAGGGGACCTACGAGCAGTACTTC. Protein sequence: CASSPGTGQGTYEQYF.

This clonotype was seen a handful of times. V gene TRBV6-1 combines with J gene TRBJ1-1, with D possibly being TRBD1 (5 bases). CDR3 length equals 15 residues. The germline V gene encodes CDR1 MNHNS and CDR2 SASEGT. V dropped 5 bases and J dropped 0 bases, with 13 bases sitting between them. As DNA, the CDR3 is TGTGCCAGCAGTAGGGCCGGGGGTTTGAACACTGAAGCTTTCTTT. It translates to CASSRAGGLNTEAFF.

This clonotype was detected a few times. This rearrangement joins TRBV6-5 to TRBJ1-1; TRBD1 agrees at 9 bases. The CDR3 has 18 amino acids. The V segment lost 2 bases and the J segment 3 bases; nucleotides outside the gene matches: 13. Germline lookup yields CDR1 MNHEY and CDR2 SVGAGI. CDR3 amino acids: CASSYQTPGQGSDTEAFF. As DNA, the CDR3 is TGTGCCAGCAGTTACCAAACGCCTGGACAGGGGTCGGACACTGAAGCTTTCTTT.

There are a few counts of this clonotype. The chain recombines TRBV7-9 with TRBJ1-2; TRBD1 aligns across 7 bases. J lost 5 bases, V lost 6 bases, and 9 bases had no gene match. The CDR3 extends over 14 amino acids. Looked up from germline, CDR1 is SEHNR and CDR2 is FQNEAQ (reference sequence). CDR3 protein: CASSPPGTEYGYTF. CDR3 DNA: TGTGCCAGCAGTCCACCGGGGACAGAGTATGGCTACACCTTC.

This clonotype was seen more than once but under ten times. In DNA form, the CDR3 reads TGTGCCAGCAGGAGCGGCGGGTCCTACGAGCAGTACTTC. This codes for CASRSGGSYEQYF. This chain uses TRBV6-1 with TRBJ2-7; TRBD2 is a possible D gene (5 bases). CDR3 size: 13 residues. CDR1 and CDR2 from the germline V gene are MNHNS and SASEGT. The V end lost 6 bases, the J end lost 1 base, and 10 bases lay between the germline ends.

The J gene is TRBJ2-5, the V gene TRBV6-5; 10 nucleotides line up with TRBD2. The V gene end was trimmed by 0 bases and the J gene end by 1 base; junction bases not matched to a gene: 2. The CDR3 loop spans 16 amino acids. Looked up from germline, CDR1 is MNHEY and CDR2 is SVGAGI. The CDR3, as DNA: TGTGCCAGCAGTTACTCACTAGCGGGGTCCCAAGAGACCCAGTACTTC. It specifies CASSYSLAGSQETQYF.

The rearrangement links TRBV6-1 to TRBJ2-3; a possible D gene is TRBD1 (5 bases). V lost 4 bases, J lost 1 base, and 9 bases lay in between. CDR1 and CDR2 (germline): MNHNS, SASEGT. The CDR3 sequence is 14 residues long. In DNA, the CDR3 is TGTGCCAGCAGTGGCAGGGCGGGCACAGATACGCAGTATTTT. It yields the protein CASSGRAGTDTQYF.

V is TRBV23-1 and J is TRBJ1-2; TRBD1 aligns across 7 bases. TRBV23-1 is an open reading frame, and its role is uncertain. CDR3 size: 15 residues. With 4 bases clipped from V and 5 bases from J, the junction kept 10 bases outside the gene matches. The CDR3 DNA is TGCGCCAGCAGTCCCTGGACAGGCAGCCGGTATGGCTACACCTTC. Its protein product is CASSPWTGSRYGYTF.

This chain uses TRBV2 with TRBJ1-5; 9 positions agree with TRBD1. Germline trimming cut 3 bases from V and 4 bases from J; bases unmatched to any gene: 4. The CDR3 runs to 15 residues. From germline, CDR1 is SNHLY and CDR2 FYNNEI. The CDR3 loop is CASSETGGRNQPQHF. The CDR3 nucleotides are TGTGCCAGCAGTGAGACAGGGGGGAGAAATCAGCCCCAGCATTTT.

Sample share makes this clonotype medium-sized. The CDR3 nucleotides are TGTGCCACCAGCAGAGATACCACTGAAGCTTTCTTT. Its translation is CATSRDTTEAFF. The rearrangement joins TRBV15 to TRBJ1-1, with no clear D. Trimming removed 0 bases at V and 4 bases at J, with 3 bases between. The CDR3 contains 12 residues. CDR1 LNHNV and CDR2 YYDKDF come from the germline V gene (reference sequence). The variable domain in full, completed from reference TRBV15 and TRBJ1-1, reads DAMVIQNPRYQVTQFGKPVTLSCSQTLNHNVMYWYQQKSSQAPKLLFHYYDKDFNNEADTPDNFQSRRPNTSFCFLDIRSPGLGDTAMYLCATSRDTTEAFFGQGTRLTVV.

This clonotype was seen more than once but under ten times. The chain links TRBV7-6 to TRBJ2-3; 9 bases align to TRBD2. This CDR3 contains 16 residues. CDR1 and CDR2 (germline): SGHVS, FNYEAQ. V trimming: 3 bases; J trimming: 4 bases; junction bases outside the gene matches: 8. CDR3 sequence reads: CASSLIAGGPSDTQYF. The CDR3 DNA is TGTGCCAGCAGCTTGATCGCGGGGGGGCCGTCAGATACGCAGTATTTT. The full variable domain, its missing parts supplied by reference TRBV7-6 and TRBJ2-3, is GAGVSQSPRYKVTKRGQDVALRCDPISGHVSLYWYRQALGQGPEFLTYFNYEAQQDKSGLPNDRFSAERPEGSISTLTIQRTEQRDSAMYRCASSLIAGGPSDTQYFGPGTRLTVL.

The rearrangement joins TRBV7-2 to TRBJ2-7, with 10 positions matching TRBD2. This CDR3 has 13 residues. From germline, CDR1 is SGHTA and CDR2 FQGNSA. The J segment lost 7 bases and the V segment lost 3 bases, leaving 3 bases of the junction unmatched. The CDR3 nucleotides are TGTGCCAGCAGCTTCACTAGCGGGGAAGAGCAGTACTTC. It translates to CASSFTSGEEQYF.

The chain joins TRBV11-1 to TRBJ1-6; maybe TRBD1 (5 bases). The CDR3 is 14 residues long. V lost 4 bases to trimming and J lost 5 bases, with 9 bases between them. From germline, CDR1 is SGHAT and CDR2 FQDESV (reference sequence). The DNA for the CDR3 is TGTGCCAGCAGCTCGAGCAGGGATAATTCACCCCTCCACTTT. The encoded protein is CASSSSRDNSPLHF.

V is TRBV6-1 and J is TRBJ1-3; D is unclear. The CDR3 runs to 16 residues. The V end lost 6 bases, the J end lost 1 base, and 16 bases lay between the germline ends. The V gene's germline CDR1 is MNHNS and CDR2 SASEGT. CDR3 in amino acids: CASRTRTEDSGNTIYF. Here the CDR3 DNA reads TGTGCCAGCAGAACACGGACGGAAGATTCTGGAAACACCATATATTTT.

This clonotype came up a few times. The rearrangement uses TRBV7-9 and TRBJ1-2, with D uncertain. V was pared by 8 bases and J by 4 bases, with 17 bases between. Germline CDR1 reads SEHNR; CDR2 reads FQNEAQ (reference sequence). This CDR3 contains 14 residues. CDR3 sequence (DNA): TGTGCCAGCGTCGCTTGGTTGCAGGCCTATGGCTACACCTTC. Protein: CASVAWLQAYGYTF.

J is TRBJ2-1 and V is TRBV11-2; 8 bases line up with TRBD2. The germline V gene has CDR1 SGHAT and CDR2 FQNNGV. The CDR3 is made up of 16 amino acids. V shed 3 bases and J 5 bases; nucleotides not matched to a gene: 9. In DNA form, the CDR3 reads TGTGCCAGCAGCTTGACTCGGGGGGGGCTAAACAATGAGCAGTTCTTC. As protein: CASSLTRGGLNNEQFF.

This clonotype was picked up a small number of times. The chain uses TRBV7-3 and TRBJ1-2; no firm D call. V was trimmed by 2 bases and J by 4 bases, leaving 8 bases between them. CDR3 length equals 13 residues. Germline-derived CDR1 and CDR2 are SGHTA and FQGTGA. The CDR3 sequence is CASSLGPSYGYTF. The CDR3 DNA reads as TGTGCCAGCAGCTTAGGACCGAGCTATGGCTACACCTTC. Complete variable domain (other parts from reference TRBV7-3 and TRBJ1-2): GAGVSQTPSNKVTEKGKYVELRCDPISGHTALYWYRQSLGQGPEFLIYFQGTGAADDSGLPNDRFFAVRPEGSVSTLKIQRTERGDSAVYLCASSLGPSYGYTFGSGTRLTVV.